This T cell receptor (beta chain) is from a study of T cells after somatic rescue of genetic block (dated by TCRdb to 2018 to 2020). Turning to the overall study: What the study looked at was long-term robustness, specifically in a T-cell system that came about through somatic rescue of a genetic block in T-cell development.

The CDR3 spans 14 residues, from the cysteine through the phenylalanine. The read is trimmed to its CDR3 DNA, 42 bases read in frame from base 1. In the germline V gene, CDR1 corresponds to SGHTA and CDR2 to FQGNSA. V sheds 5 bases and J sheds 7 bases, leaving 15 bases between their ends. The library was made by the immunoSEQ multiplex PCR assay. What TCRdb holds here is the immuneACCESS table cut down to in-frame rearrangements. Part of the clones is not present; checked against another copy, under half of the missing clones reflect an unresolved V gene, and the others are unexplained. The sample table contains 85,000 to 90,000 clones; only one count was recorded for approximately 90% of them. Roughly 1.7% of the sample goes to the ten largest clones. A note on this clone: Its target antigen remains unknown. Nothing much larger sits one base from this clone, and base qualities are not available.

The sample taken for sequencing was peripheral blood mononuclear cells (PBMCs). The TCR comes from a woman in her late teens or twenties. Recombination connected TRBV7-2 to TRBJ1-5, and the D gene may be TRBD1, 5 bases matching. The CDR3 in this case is CASSAEAWTQPQHF. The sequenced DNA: TGTGCCAGCAGCGCAGAAGCCTGGACACAGCCCCAGCATTTT.